What follows is one T cell receptor beta chain and its context. The data derive from a study of blood T cell repertoires in COVID-19. Here immunoSEQ multiplex PCR was the method, and the copy in TCRdb shows in-frame clones only, minus some. Here the sample spans 90,000 to 120,000 clones, about nine tenths being singletons. V lost 1 base and J lost 7; bases outside the gene matches: 2. Germline values: CDR1 SGHDT, CDR2 YYEEEE. The CDR3 length is 15 residues. This chain uses TRBV5-6 with TRBJ2-1, with 13 bases identical to TRBD2. Specimen: peripheral blood. This TCR derives from a human donor in a cohort sampled during active COVID-19. The CDR3 here is CASSLTSGRGNEQFF. The DNA for the CDR3 is TGTGCCAGCAGCTTGACTAGCGGGAGGGGGAATGAGCAGTTCTTC.